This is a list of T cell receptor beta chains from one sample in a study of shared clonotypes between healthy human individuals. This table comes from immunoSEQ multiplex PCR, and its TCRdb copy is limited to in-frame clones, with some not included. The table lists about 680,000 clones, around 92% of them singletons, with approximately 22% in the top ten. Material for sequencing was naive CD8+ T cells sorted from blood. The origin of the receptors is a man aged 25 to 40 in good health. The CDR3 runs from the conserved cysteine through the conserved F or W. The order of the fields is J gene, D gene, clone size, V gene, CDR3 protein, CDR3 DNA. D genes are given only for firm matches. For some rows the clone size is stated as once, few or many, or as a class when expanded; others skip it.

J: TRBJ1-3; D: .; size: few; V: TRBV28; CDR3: CASSLGSTGNTIYF; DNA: TGTGCCAGCAGTCTTGGGAGTACTGGAAACACCATATATTTT
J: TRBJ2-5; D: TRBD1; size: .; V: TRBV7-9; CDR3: CASSPNRGLEETQYF; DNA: TGTGCCAGCAGCCCTAACAGGGGGCTGGAGGAGACCCAGTACTTC
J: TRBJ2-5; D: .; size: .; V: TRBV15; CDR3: CATSRPGVWRGIQTQYF; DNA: TGTGCCACCAGCCGGCCCGGGGTGTGGAGGGGAATTCAGACCCAGTACTTC
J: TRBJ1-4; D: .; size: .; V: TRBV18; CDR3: CASSPQNLGASNEKLFF; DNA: TGTGCCAGCTCACCACAGAATTTAGGGGCATCTAATGAAAAACTGTTTTTT
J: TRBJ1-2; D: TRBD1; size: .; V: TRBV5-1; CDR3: CASSGTGDYGYTF; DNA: TGCGCCAGCAGCGGGACAGGGGACTATGGCTACACCTTC
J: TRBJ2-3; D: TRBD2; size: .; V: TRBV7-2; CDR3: CASSSKLLGLATDTQYF; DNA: TGTGCCAGCAGTTCAAAGCTCCTGGGACTAGCAACAGATACGCAGTATTTT
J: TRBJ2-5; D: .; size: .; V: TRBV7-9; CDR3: CASSFFIQPGETQYF; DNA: TGTGCCAGCAGCTTTTTCATACAACCCGGGGAGACCCAGTACTTC
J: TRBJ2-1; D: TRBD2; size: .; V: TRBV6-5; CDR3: CASRETSGNYNEQFF; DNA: TGTGCCAGCAGGGAGACTAGCGGAAACTACAATGAGCAGTTCTTC
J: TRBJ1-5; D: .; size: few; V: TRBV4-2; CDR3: CASSQDWAAESHF; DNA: TGTGCCAGCAGCCAAGACTGGGCAGCGGAATCGCATTTT
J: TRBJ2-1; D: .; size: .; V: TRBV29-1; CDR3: CSVEDLGEKMNEQFF; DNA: TGCAGCGTTGAAGATTTGGGGGAGAAAATGAATGAGCAGTTCTTC
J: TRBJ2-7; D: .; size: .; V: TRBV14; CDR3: CASSQGPGGSYEQYF; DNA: TGTGCCAGCAGCCAAGGCCCCGGGGGCTCCTACGAGCAGTACTTC
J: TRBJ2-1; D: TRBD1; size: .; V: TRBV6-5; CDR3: CASSFSTGEVANEQFF; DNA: TGTGCCAGCAGTTTTAGTACAGGGGAAGTAGCGAATGAGCAGTTCTTC
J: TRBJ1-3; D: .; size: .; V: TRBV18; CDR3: CANVDLDNSGNTIYF; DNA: TGTGCCAACGTCGATCTTGACAACTCTGGAAACACCATATATTTT
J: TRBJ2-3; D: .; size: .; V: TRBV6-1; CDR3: CASTGEADTQYF; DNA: TGTGCCAGCACTGGGGAGGCAGATACGCAGTATTTT
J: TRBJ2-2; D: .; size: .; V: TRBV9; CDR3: CASSSPPGHSNTGELFF; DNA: TGTGCCAGCAGCTCCCCACCGGGACACTCGAACACCGGGGAGCTGTTTTTT
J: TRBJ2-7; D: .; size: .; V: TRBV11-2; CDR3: CASSWGGGAYEQYF; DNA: TGTGCCAGCAGCTGGGGTGGCGGAGCCTACGAGCAGTACTTC
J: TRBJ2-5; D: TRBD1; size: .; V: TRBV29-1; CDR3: CSVEIGGVVTGGQETQYF; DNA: TGCAGCGTTGAAATTGGTGGGGTGGTGACAGGGGGACAAGAGACCCAGTACTTC
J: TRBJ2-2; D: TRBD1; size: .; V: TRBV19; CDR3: CASSMGQGVRDTGELFF; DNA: TGTGCCAGTAGTATGGGACAGGGGGTTCGGGACACCGGGGAGCTGTTTTTT
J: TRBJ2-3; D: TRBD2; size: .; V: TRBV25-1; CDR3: CASSVIDASGSTDTQYF; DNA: TGTGCCAGCAGTGTAATAGATGCTAGCGGGAGTACAGATACGCAGTATTTT
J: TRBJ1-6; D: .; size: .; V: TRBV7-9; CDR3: CASQAGVLESPLHF; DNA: TGTGCCAGCCAGGCCGGGGTTTTAGAATCACCCCTCCACTTT
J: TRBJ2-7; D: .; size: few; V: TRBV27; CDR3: CASSVAPAGGYEQYF; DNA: TGTGCCAGCAGCGTGGCCCCCGCGGGCGGCTACGAGCAGTACTTC
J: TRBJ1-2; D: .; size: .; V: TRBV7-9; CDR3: CASSLGLKGYTF; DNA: TGTGCCAGCAGCTTAGGCCTGAAAGGCTACACCTTC
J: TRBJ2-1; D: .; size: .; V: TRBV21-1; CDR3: CASSKRLRVTNYNEQFF; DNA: TGTGCCAGCAGCAAACGACTACGGGTGACAAACTACAATGAGCAGTTCTTC
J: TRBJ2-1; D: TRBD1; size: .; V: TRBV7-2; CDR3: CASSTLGGHGPEQFF; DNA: TGTGCCAGCAGCACCCTAGGGGGCCATGGTCCTGAGCAGTTCTTC
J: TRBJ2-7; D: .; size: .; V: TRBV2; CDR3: CASSEYPGHYEQYF; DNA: TGTGCCAGCAGTGAATATCCCGGACACTACGAGCAGTACTTC
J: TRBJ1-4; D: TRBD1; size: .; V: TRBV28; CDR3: CASSGGQSPTPVGELFF; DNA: TGTGCCAGCAGTGGGGGACAGTCCCCAACGCCTGTTGGGGAACTGTTTTTT
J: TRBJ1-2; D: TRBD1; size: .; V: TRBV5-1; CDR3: CASSLDPGQGISVGGYTF; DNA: TGCGCCAGCAGCTTGGATCCGGGACAGGGGATTTCGGTGGGCGGCTACACCTTC
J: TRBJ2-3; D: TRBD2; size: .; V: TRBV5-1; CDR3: CASGFLAGVPDTQYF; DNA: TGCGCCAGCGGGTTCTTAGCGGGAGTCCCAGATACGCAGTATTTT
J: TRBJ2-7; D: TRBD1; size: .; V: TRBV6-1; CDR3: CASSDGSSGGADREQYF; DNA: TGTGCCAGCAGTGACGGTTCATCAGGGGGCGCGGACCGCGAGCAGTACTTC
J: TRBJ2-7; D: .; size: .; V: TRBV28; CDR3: CASSFPGYEQYF; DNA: TGTGCCAGCAGTTTCCCCGGCTACGAGCAGTACTTC
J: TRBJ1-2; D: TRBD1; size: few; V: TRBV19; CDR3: CASDRGGDRRPYGYTF; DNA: TGTGCCAGTGACCGAGGTGGGGACAGGAGGCCCTATGGCTACACCTTC
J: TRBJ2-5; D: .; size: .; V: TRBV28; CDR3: CASSLIFRGQETQYF; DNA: TGTGCCAGCAGTTTAATTTTTCGGGGTCAAGAGACCCAGTACTTC